The rows below give T cell receptor beta chains drawn from one sample of a study of blood T cell repertoires in COVID-19. Clones were read by immunoSEQ multiplex PCR, and TCRdb kept only the in-frame ones, dropping some. Among approximately 270,000 clones, about nine tenths were seen once, and the ten largest hold about 1.2%. Sequenced input: PBMCs or T cells enriched from blood (not recorded which). Source of these receptors: a human donor in a cohort exposed to, infected with or recovered from COVID-19 (not recorded which). The donor label of this sample is uncertain. Each CDR3 is given without its conserved first and last residue. Not every row has a clone size; where given, it reads once, few, many or a size class.

clone_size	j_call	v_call	cdr3_aa
NA	TRBJ2-5	TRBV5-1	ASARDTGGRETQY
few	TRBJ1-4	TRBV21-1	ASSNGRVGGEKLF
NA	TRBJ2-1	TRBV7-3	ASSPGQGAHEQF
NA	TRBJ1-2	TRBV20-1	SARKQGGYT
NA	TRBJ2-1	TRBV3-1/TRBV3-2	ASSQARDRAYHEQF
NA	TRBJ2-1	TRBV6-5	ASSDSGTSGGQF
once	TRBJ1-1	TRBV9	ASSVSPAGTEAF
NA	TRBJ1-1	TRBV12-3/TRBV12-4	ASSLNGNTEAF
NA	TRBJ1-5	TRBV4-2	ASSQDGTAGNQPQH
NA	TRBJ1-2	TRBV19	ASSLTGFQVYGYT
once	TRBJ1-1	TRBV15	ATSRDRNTEAF
NA	TRBJ2-6	TRBV4-3	ASSQGMQSGANVLT
once	TRBJ1-2	TRBV7-2	ASSLGGAGGYT
NA	TRBJ1-1	TRBV18	ASSPLRAGQAIGGWNTEAF
NA	TRBJ1-2	TRBV7-9	ASSFRQGYGYT
NA	TRBJ2-7	TRBV19	ASSIARGNEQY
NA	TRBJ1-5	TRBV19	ASSSQGQTVSNQPQH
few	TRBJ1-2	TRBV28	ASRRHRQVTYGYT
NA	TRBJ2-5	TRBV19	ASSWGGGSDETQY
NA	TRBJ1-2	TRBV11-2	ASSLVPGMYGYT
NA	TRBJ2-7	TRBV30	AWSVGGQASREQY
NA	TRBJ2-5	TRBV3-1/TRBV3-2	ASSQGGGEETQY
NA	TRBJ2-2	TRBV30	AWSVGASLPGELF
NA	TRBJ1-2	TRBV19	ASGWSGGSYGYT
NA	TRBJ2-7	TRBV7-8	ASSPGYEQY
NA	TRBJ1-2	TRBV20-1	SARGQGGYT
few	TRBJ2-6	TRBV7-9	ASSEGALGFVSGANVLT
NA	TRBJ2-7	TRBV7-2	ASSPSGGASYEQY
NA	TRBJ1-4	TRBV5-5	ASSLDRATNEKLF